A single sample gave rise to the 25 T cell receptor beta chains below, sequenced in a study of blood T cell repertoires in COVID-19. Repertoires were generated with immunoSEQ multiplex PCR, while TCRdb's copy carries only in-frame clones and drops some. Of about 310,000 clones listed, 89% are singletons. Specimen: PBMCs or T cells enriched from blood (not recorded which). The receptor set was obtained from a woman in her forties who had recovered from COVID-19.

The rearrangement joins TRBV10-3 to TRBJ2-7; 9 bases line up with TRBD1. The CDR3 contains 13 residues. The junction had 3 bases not matched to a gene; V was cut back by 8 bases and J by 1 base. Germline CDR1 and CDR2: ENHRY and SYGVKD. CDR3 nucleotide sequence: TGTGCCATCGGGACAGGGTTATCCTACGAGCAGTACTTC. Translated: CAIGTGLSYEQYF.

The V gene is TRBV6-4, the J gene TRBJ2-1; D is uncertain. The CDR3 totals 14 residues. V lost 5 bases to trimming and J lost 9 bases, with 17 bases between them. Germline CDR1 MRHNA, CDR2 SNTAGT. Here the CDR3 DNA reads TGTGCCAGCAGTACCAATTCAGTCGGCGGTGAGCAGTTCTTC. This gives the protein CASSTNSVGGEQFF.

The chain combines TRBV5-1 with TRBJ2-1; TRBD2 aligns across 11 bases. Unmatched junction bases numbered 10, after V lost 4 bases and J lost 4 bases. The CDR3 consists of 17 residues. Germline-derived CDR1 and CDR2 are SGHRS and YFSETQ. The CDR3 spells CASSLRQGLAEYNEQFF. The DNA of the CDR3 is TGCGCCAGCAGCCTTAGGCAGGGACTAGCGGAGTACAATGAGCAGTTCTTC.

J is TRBJ2-2 and V is TRBV5-1, with 9 bases lining up with TRBD1. V shed 4 bases, J shed 7 bases, and the junction held 8 bases outside the gene matches. The CDR3 runs 15 residues. Per the germline V gene, CDR1 is SGHRS and CDR2 is YFSETQ. The CDR3 reads CASSTKTGGIGELFF. The CDR3 bases are TGCGCCAGCAGCACAAAGACAGGGGGGATCGGGGAGCTGTTTTTT.

V is TRBV15 and J is TRBJ1-2, with D uncertain. V lost 1 base and J 0 bases, leaving 6 bases between the germline ends. CDR3 length: 14 amino acids. Germline V lookup: CDR1 LNHNV, CDR2 YYDKDF (reference sequence). The CDR3 region is CATSRGGANYGYTF. The DNA for the CDR3 is TGTGCCACCAGCAGAGGGGGAGCTAACTATGGCTACACCTTC.

The count of this clone is one. The chain couples TRBV30 to TRBJ1-1, with a weak D call TRBD1 (5 bases). The V gene lost 1 base and the J gene lost 8 bases, with 8 bases spanning the gap. The CDR3 has 11 residues. From germline, CDR1 is GTSNPN and CDR2 SVGIG (reference sequence). The CDR3 coding sequence is TGTGCCTGGAGTGAGGGGCGGGAAGCTTTCTTT. Translation gives CAWSEGREAFF.

This clone was observed once. V usage is TRBV29-1 and J usage is TRBJ2-1; TRBD1 might be the D (7 bases). This CDR3 has 13 amino acids. Germline CDR1 is SQVTM and CDR2 is ANQGSEA. Trimming stripped 6 bases from V and 4 bases from J, with 13 bases between. CDR3 loop: CSVEGTEYNEQFF. The CDR3 DNA is TGCAGCGTGGAGGGGACAGAGTACAATGAGCAGTTCTTC.

This rearrangement joins TRBV29-1 to TRBJ1-1; D perhaps matches TRBD1 (5 bases). V was shortened by 0 bases and J by 6 bases, with 14 bases between the two germline ends. Germline V gene sequence: CDR1 SQVTM, CDR2 ANQGSEA. CDR3 length: 14 residues. CDR3 protein: CSVEDGGEMAEAFF. The CDR3 region has the DNA TGCAGCGTTGAAGATGGGGGGGAAATGGCTGAAGCTTTCTTT.

This chain uses TRBV2 with TRBJ2-3; 11 bases are a match to TRBD2. Germline CDR1 SNHLY, CDR2 FYNNEI. The CDR3 has 16 residues. The V gene end was trimmed by 5 bases and the J gene end by 5 bases; junction bases not matched to a gene: 9. The DNA for the CDR3 is TGTGCCAGCAGTCTCCCGGGACTAGCGGACATAGATACGCAGTATTTT. This translates into CASSLPGLADIDTQYF.

The J gene is TRBJ1-5, the V gene TRBV19; D remains ambiguous. This CDR3 has 15 amino acids. The germline V and J ends were trimmed by 3 bases and 0 bases, with 9 bases remaining between them. Per germline, CDR1 LNHDA and CDR2 SQIVND (reference sequence). This CDR3 reads CASSISAYSNQPQHF. As DNA, the CDR3 is TGTGCCAGTAGTATTAGTGCTTATAGCAATCAGCCCCAGCATTTT.

CDR3 region: CASSQDPTSGSYEQYF. In DNA form, the CDR3 reads TGTGCCAGCAGCCAAGATCCGACTAGCGGCTCCTACGAGCAGTACTTC. V gene TRBV3-1 (or the pseudogene TRBV3-2) combines with J gene TRBJ2-7, with TRBD2 identical over 9 bases. The CDR3 runs 16 residues. Germline V gene sequence: CDR1 LGHDT, CDR2 YNNKEL (reference sequence). V gave up 0 bases and J gave up 0 bases; unmatched junction bases: 3.

The chain has TRBV3-1 (or the pseudogene TRBV3-2) and TRBJ1-2; D uncertain. Germline-derived CDR1 and CDR2 are LGHDT and YNNKEL (reference sequence). The CDR3 extends over 16 amino acids. V lost 0 bases to trimming and J lost 3 bases, with 14 bases between them. The DNA of the CDR3 is TGTGCCAGCAGCCAAGATCTTGAGGCCCACTACTATGGCTACACCTTC. The encoded protein is CASSQDLEAHYYGYTF.

A few counts support this clone. The chain uses TRBV27 and TRBJ1-5; maybe TRBD1 (6 bases). CDR1 MNHEY and CDR2 SMNVEV come from the germline V gene (reference sequence). The V gene lost 6 bases and the J gene lost 1 base, with 19 bases spanning the gap. The CDR3 has 17 amino acids. Written as DNA, the CDR3 is TGTGCCAGCAGAATGGGTGCAGGGGCATTCAGCAATCAGCCCCAGCATTTT. This gives the protein CASRMGAGAFSNQPQHF.

The V and J genes are TRBV25-1 and TRBJ2-3; no definite D call. CDR3 size: 12 residues. Trimming took 4 bases from V and 6 from J, leaving 8 bases between them. Per germline, CDR1 MGHDK and CDR2 SYGVNS. The CDR3 loop reads CASSASSDTQYF. As DNA, the CDR3 is TGTGCCAGCAGTGCCTCGTCGGATACGCAGTATTTT.

The table lists this clone with a few counts. The gene calls are TRBV27 and TRBJ2-7; 9 bases map to TRBD1. The CDR3 consists of 15 residues. With V trimmed by 5 bases and J by 5 bases, 10 bases remained unmatched. The germline CDR1 and CDR2 sequences are MNHEY and SMNVEV (reference sequence). CDR3 sequence reads: CASSPSGQGGHEQYF. CDR3 bases: TGTGCCAGCAGTCCTTCGGGACAGGGTGGGCACGAGCAGTACTTC.

The CDR3 loop reads CASSPNSIALNTEAFF. Written as DNA, the CDR3 is TGTGCCAGTAGTCCTAATAGCATCGCCCTGAACACTGAAGCTTTCTTT. The chain joins TRBV19 to TRBJ1-1, with D unclear. V lost 5 bases, J lost 0 bases, and 16 bases lay in between. Germline CDR1 LNHDA, CDR2 SQIVND (reference sequence). The CDR3 consists of 16 residues.

This clone occurred once. This chain uses TRBV15 with TRBJ2-1, with TRBD1 matching 7 bases. Germline CDR1 and CDR2: LNHNV and YYDKDF (reference sequence). The CDR3 sequence is 17 residues long. The ends lost 0 bases at V and 1 base at J; junction bases unmatched: 6. The CDR3 loop is CATSRDHETGSYNEQFF. Here the CDR3 DNA reads TGTGCCACCAGCAGAGATCACGAGACAGGGTCCTACAATGAGCAGTTCTTC.

CDR3 nucleotide sequence: TGTGCCAGCAGTTATGGGGGGGCAGGCAGCAATCAGCCCCAGCATTTT. This encodes CASSYGGAGSNQPQHF. This sequence joins TRBV28 and TRBJ1-5; D might be TRBD1 (6 bases). This CDR3 comprises 16 residues. The V end lost 4 bases, the J end lost 1 base, and 14 bases lay between the germline ends. Germline loops: CDR1 MDHEN, CDR2 SYDVKM.

The V gene is TRBV19, the J gene TRBJ2-5, with 8 bases identical to TRBD2. The germline V gene has CDR1 LNHDA and CDR2 SQIVND (reference sequence). The CDR3 extends over 12 amino acids. V dropped 11 bases and J dropped 5; count of bases not matched to a gene: 7. The CDR3 nucleotides are TGTGCCGCCGGGGGGGCCAGGGAGACCCAGTACTTC. As protein: CAAGGARETQYF.

The V gene is TRBV10-3, the J gene TRBJ2-7; TRBD2 matches 10 bases. Germline V gene sequence: CDR1 ENHRY, CDR2 SYGVKD. The CDR3 has 16 residues. The V gene end was trimmed by 3 bases and the J gene end by 2 bases; junction bases not matched to a gene: 7. This chain's CDR3 is CAISDHPSGGTYEQYF. In nucleotides, the CDR3 is TGTGCCATCAGTGACCACCCTAGCGGGGGTACCTACGAGCAGTACTTC.

This chain uses TRBV30 with TRBJ1-2, with D possibly matching TRBD1 (5 bases). Per the germline V gene, CDR1 is GTSNPN and CDR2 is SVGIG (reference sequence). This CDR3 comprises 13 residues. V dropped 3 bases and J dropped 4 bases, with 12 bases sitting between them. CDR3 protein: CAWRGDHSYGYTF. Here the CDR3 DNA reads TGTGCCTGGAGAGGGGATCACAGCTATGGCTACACCTTC.

The sample holds one count of this clone. The V gene is TRBV27, the J gene TRBJ2-7; the match to TRBD2 covers 7 bases. J gave up 2 bases and V 3 bases, and 4 bases lay outside the gene matches. CDR1 is MNHEY and CDR2 is SMNVEV in the germline V gene (reference sequence). The CDR3 loop spans 14 amino acids. CDR3 region: CASSFSGRAYEQYF. The CDR3 DNA reads as TGTGCCAGCAGTTTTAGCGGGCGGGCCTACGAGCAGTACTTC.

This chain links TRBV7-3 with TRBJ1-1; D uncertain. The germline V and J ends were trimmed by 6 bases and 3 bases, with 11 bases remaining between them. There are 13 residues in the CDR3. The germline V gene has CDR1 SGHTA and CDR2 FQGTGA. CDR3 in DNA: TGTGCCAGCAGTCTAGAGGTTTACACTGAAGCTTTCTTT. Its translation: CASSLEVYTEAFF.

The chain couples TRBV15 to TRBJ1-6, with 11 bases that match TRBD1. Germline CDR1 LNHNV, CDR2 YYDKDF (reference sequence). The CDR3 consists of 15 residues. The trim removed 5 bases at V and 10 bases at J, leaving 7 bases unmatched. CDR3 bases: TGTGCCACCAGCTTAGGACAGGGGGCTAGGTCACCCCTCCACTTT. It yields the protein CATSLGQGARSPLHF.

The chain joins TRBV19 to TRBJ2-2, with D possibly TRBD2 on 6 matching bases. Per the germline V gene, CDR1 is LNHDA and CDR2 is SQIVND (reference sequence). The V gene lost 3 bases and the J gene lost 4 bases, with 15 bases spanning the gap. This CDR3 has 16 amino acids. The CDR3 here is CASSIGDWGFTGELFF. CDR3 nucleotide sequence: TGTGCCAGTAGTATCGGGGACTGGGGGTTCACCGGGGAGCTGTTTTTT.